This TCR beta chain appears in the sequencing data of a study of Graves' ophthalmopathy and Graves' hyperthyroidism. Notes on the study in general: The blood repertoire also included most expanded thyroid clonotypes above 0.001 frequency.

Trimming shortened V by 8 bases and J by 0 bases, and 19 bases separated the two germline ends. CDR3 length equals 16 residues. Germline loops: CDR1 SGHTA, CDR2 FQGNSA. This clonotype was found many times. What it binds is unknown. Transcripts of RNA were the source for amplifying TCR beta CDR3 regions. Amplification began with first-round RT-PCR using HTBI primers, then second-round multiplex PCR was performed. Via MiXCR, TCRdb re-called the multiplex PCR reads, giving one row per CDR3 protein. Of about 39,000 distinct CDR3 sequences listed, roughly 52% were seen once; the top ten hold approximately 27%. The authors used Ficoll-Paque density gradient centrifugation to separate PBMCs. The input was around 10 ml of fresh peripheral blood.

The sample was peripheral blood. The chain employs TRBV7-2 and TRBJ1-1; the D gene is possibly TRBD1 (5 bases). The source of this sequence is an adult woman with stable Graves' hyperthyroidism. The CDR3 DNA sequence: TGTGCCAGCGCCTTAACACCAACAGGCATGAACACTGAAGCTTTCTTT. Amino acids: CASALTPTGMNTEAFF.